Below, 8 T cell receptor beta chains from the same sample are listed, as sequenced in a study of cytomegalovirus exposure and HLA in healthy donors. The PCR made use of 60 Vbeta and 13 Jbeta primers. The assay was immunoSEQ multiplex PCR, and TCRdb's table has in-frame clones only and misses some. Among more than 95,000 clones listed, roughly 77% were seen once. The sequencing sample was made of PBMCs. These receptors all come from a woman aged 25 to 39 in good health and CMV-seronegative.

The J gene is TRBJ2-4, the V gene TRBV6-6, with 9 bases fitting TRBD1. V lost 5 bases and J lost 8; bases outside the gene matches: 10. The CDR3 is made up of 15 amino acids. CDR1 is MNHNY and CDR2 is SVGAGI in the germline V gene (reference sequence). CDR3 residues: CASSRPGTGRDIQYF. CDR3 nucleotide sequence: TGTGCCAGCAGTAGACCCGGGACAGGGAGGGACATTCAGTACTTC.

The V call is TRBV14, the J call TRBJ1-1; tentative D call: TRBD1 (6 bases). The ends were cut back, 0 bases at V and 10 bases at J, with 21 bases in the middle. Germline V lookup: CDR1 SGHDN, CDR2 FVKESK. This CDR3 is 16 amino acids long. The CDR3 DNA sequence: TGTGCCAGCAGCCAAGATTCTATGAGCCCAGGGGTGGGAGCTTTCTTT. This translates into CASSQDSMSPGVGAFF. The variable domain in full, with the rest retrieved from reference TRBV14 and TRBJ1-1, is EAGVTQFPSHSVIEKGQTVTLRCDPISGHDNLYWYRRVMGKEIKFLLHFVKESKQDESGMPNNRFLAERTGGTYSTLKVQPAELEDSGVYFCASSQDSMSPGVGAFFGQGTRLTVV.

This chain joins TRBV10-3 and TRBJ2-2; 12 bases align to TRBD1. Trimming removed 6 bases from V and 1 base from J; junction bases left unmatched: 9. Germline V gene data show CDR1 as ENHRY and CDR2 as SYGVKD. The CDR3 contains 18 residues. The CDR3, as DNA: TGTGCCATCAGGTCGGGACAGGGGGCGGGAGAGAACACCGGGGAGCTGTTTTTT. Its translation: CAIRSGQGAGENTGELFF.

The chain carries TRBV5-4 and TRBJ1-2; a weak D match, TRBD1 (6 bases). The V and J ends lost 5 bases and 3 bases respectively, with 14 bases between them. The CDR3 totals 14 residues. Per the germline V gene, CDR1 is SGHNT and CDR2 is YYREEE (reference sequence). The CDR3 spells CASSPGGRDYGYTF. The CDR3 DNA sequence: TGTGCCAGCAGTCCGGGGGGCCGGGACTATGGCTACACCTTC.

V gene TRBV19 combines with J gene TRBJ2-7, with TRBD2 as a possible D gene (5 bases). V lost 6 bases, J lost 0 bases, and 12 bases lay in between. The CDR3 runs to 14 residues. Germline CDR1 LNHDA, CDR2 SQIVND (reference sequence). The CDR3 nucleotides are TGTGCCAGTAGCTCATGGGCGGGCTCCTACGAGCAGTACTTC. This codes for CASSSWAGSYEQYF. The full variable domain, with the rest looked up from reference TRBV19 and TRBJ2-7, is DGGITQSPKYLFRKEGQNVTLSCEQNLNHDAMYWYRQDPGQGLRLIYYSQIVNDFQKGDIAEGYSVSREKKESFPLTVTSAQKNPTAFYLCASSSWAGSYEQYFGPGTRLTVT.

The rearrangement joins TRBV25-1 to TRBJ2-1; 13 nucleotides line up with TRBD2. The CDR3 is made up of 14 amino acids. The J segment lost 6 bases and the V segment lost 10 bases, leaving 6 bases of the junction unmatched. Germline V gives CDR1 MGHDK, CDR2 SYGVNS. DNA of the CDR3: TGTGCCACCGGACTAGCGGGAGTGCCCAATGAGCAGTTCTTC. It codes for CATGLAGVPNEQFF.

The chain joins TRBV7-8 to TRBJ2-5, with a tentative D call TRBD2 (7 bases). Trimming took off 5 bases at V and 6 bases at J, with 16 bases between the two ends. The CDR3 loop spans 14 amino acids. From germline, CDR1 is SGHVS and CDR2 FQNEAQ. CDR3 residues: CASSPGGPKKTQYF. CDR3 DNA: TGTGCCAGCAGCCCCGGGGGGCCCAAGAAGACCCAGTACTTC. Drawing the rest from reference TRBV7-8 and TRBJ2-5, the complete variable domain is GAGVSQSPRYKVAKRGQDVALRCDPISGHVSLFWYQQALGQGPEFLTYFQNEAQLDKSGLPSDRFFAERPEGSVSTLKIQRTQQEDSAVYLCASSPGGPKKTQYFGPGTRLLVL.

The rearrangement uses TRBV19 and TRBJ2-1; 14 positions match TRBD2. The CDR3 has 17 residues. V trimming: 4 bases; J trimming: 6 bases; junction bases outside the gene matches: 8. The V gene's germline CDR1 is LNHDA and CDR2 SQIVND (reference sequence). The CDR3 bases are TGTGCCAGTAGTACCCTACAGACTAGCGGGAGGGCCAATGAGCAGTTCTTC. Its protein product is CASSTLQTSGRANEQFF. The full variable domain, with the rest looked up from reference TRBV19 and TRBJ2-1, is DGGITQSPKYLFRKEGQNVTLSCEQNLNHDAMYWYRQDPGQGLRLIYYSQIVNDFQKGDIAEGYSVSREKKESFPLTVTSAQKNPTAFYLCASSTLQTSGRANEQFFGPGTRLTVL.